The T cell receptor beta chain under discussion was sequenced for a study of blood T cell repertoires in COVID-19. Study-level information: Acute and convalescent COVID-19 specimens originated in the United States, Italy and Spain.

TCRdb keeps only in-frame clones here, not all; method: immunoSEQ multiplex PCR. The data show over 300,000 clones, 87% seen once. Participant-given clinical history determined each cohort assignment. CDR3 length: 13 residues. Germline-derived CDR1 and CDR2 are SGHAT and FQNNGV. The V gene end was trimmed by 5 bases and the J gene end by 8 bases; junction bases not matched to a gene: 7. The TCR comes from a woman aged 25 to 39 who had recovered from COVID-19. The sample consisted of PBMCs or T cells enriched from blood (not recorded which). V and J are TRBV11-2 and TRBJ1-2, with 8 bases identical to TRBD1. Here the CDR3 DNA reads TGTGCCAGCAGCGCAACAGGGGGTGGGGGCTACACCTTC. Amino acids: CASSATGGGGYTF.